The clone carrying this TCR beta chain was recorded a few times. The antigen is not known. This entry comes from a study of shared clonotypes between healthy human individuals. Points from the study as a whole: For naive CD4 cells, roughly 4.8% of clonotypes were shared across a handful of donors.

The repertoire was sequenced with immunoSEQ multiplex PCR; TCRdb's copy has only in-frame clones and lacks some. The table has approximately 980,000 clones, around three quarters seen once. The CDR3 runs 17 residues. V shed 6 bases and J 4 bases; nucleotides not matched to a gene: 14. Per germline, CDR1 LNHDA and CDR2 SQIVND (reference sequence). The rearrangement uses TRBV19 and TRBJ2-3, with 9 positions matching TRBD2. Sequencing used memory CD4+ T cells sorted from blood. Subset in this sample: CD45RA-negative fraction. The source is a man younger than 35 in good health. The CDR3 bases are TGTGCCAGTAGAACCGCTAGCGGGACAAACTTAGCAGATACGCAGTATTTT. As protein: CASRTASGTNLADTQYF. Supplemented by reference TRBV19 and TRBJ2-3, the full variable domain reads DGGITQSPKYLFRKEGQNVTLSCEQNLNHDAMYWYRQDPGQGLRLIYYSQIVNDFQKGDIAEGYSVSREKKESFPLTVTSAQKNPTAFYLCASRTASGTNLADTQYFGPGTRLTVL.